This is a list of T cell receptor beta chains from one sample in a study of T cell clones after liver transplantation. Here immunoSEQ multiplex PCR was the method, and the copy in TCRdb shows in-frame clones only, minus some. The repertoire holds 8,000 to 10,000 clones, roughly 72% seen once, with about a fifth in the top ten. The material was CD8+ T cells from blood, obtained at the approximately 15-month timepoint. The receptors were gathered from a human patient who received a liver transplant. T cells may partly derive from the graft donor. Both conserved end residues are part of each CDR3. D genes are given only for firm matches. Rows may omit the clone size; those that give it use once, few, many or a size class.

V: TRBV9; size: .; J: TRBJ1-1; D: .; DNA: TGTGCCAGCAGCGTATTAGGGGGGGAAGCTTTCTTT; CDR3: CASSVLGGEAFF
V: TRBV25-1; size: .; J: TRBJ2-1; D: .; DNA: TGTGCCAGCAGTTATCCGGGGCAGAATTACAATGAGCAGTTCTTC; CDR3: CASSYPGQNYNEQFF
V: TRBV7-6; size: .; J: TRBJ1-1; D: TRBD1; DNA: TGTGCCAGCAGCCCTAGACAGGGGATTAGGCGGGGGGCTTTCTTT; CDR3: CASSPRQGIRRGAFF
V: TRBV28; size: .; J: TRBJ2-3; D: .; DNA: TGTGCCAGCAGTGAGGACGGGACACTATTAACAGATACGCAGTATTTT; CDR3: CASSEDGTLLTDTQYF
V: TRBV29-1; size: once; J: TRBJ2-3; D: TRBD2; DNA: TGCAGCGTTGAAGCCCTTGGGACTAGCGGTAGCACAGATACGCAGTATTTT; CDR3: CSVEALGTSGSTDTQYF
V: TRBV27; size: .; J: TRBJ2-1; D: .; DNA: TGTGCCAGCAGCAATACCGGGACATCCTCCTACAATGAGCAGTTCTTC; CDR3: CASSNTGTSSYNEQFF
V: TRBV7-9; size: .; J: TRBJ2-3; D: .; DNA: TGTGCCAGCAGCGCAGCGCCTGGGACAGATACGCAGTATTTT; CDR3: CASSAAPGTDTQYF
V: TRBV5-6; size: .; J: TRBJ2-7; D: .; DNA: TGTGCCAGCAGTTCAGCTTATTACGAGCAGTACTTC; CDR3: CASSSAYYEQYF
V: TRBV7-9; size: few; J: TRBJ2-7; D: TRBD1; DNA: TGTGCCAGCAGTAACACGGGACAGGGCCACGAGCAGTACTTC; CDR3: CASSNTGQGHEQYF
V: TRBV14; size: .; J: TRBJ2-5; D: .; DNA: TGTGCCAGCAGCCAAGCGGGGAACCAAGAGACCCAGTACTTC; CDR3: CASSQAGNQETQYF
V: TRBV5-8; size: few; J: TRBJ2-7; D: .; DNA: TGTGCCAGCAGCTTGGCGGGAGAGATCAACGAGCAGTACTTC; CDR3: CASSLAGEINEQYF
V: TRBV29-1; size: .; J: TRBJ1-1; D: .; DNA: TGCAGCGCTGTGAACACTGAAGCTTTCTTT; CDR3: CSAVNTEAFF
V: TRBV28; size: once; J: TRBJ2-7; D: .; DNA: TGTGCCAGCAGTTTTAGATCCCCCTACGAGCAGTACTTC; CDR3: CASSFRSPYEQYF
V: TRBV29-1; size: .; J: TRBJ1-1; D: .; DNA: TGCAGCGTTGGGGGGGCCGAGGGTGAAGCTTTCTTT; CDR3: CSVGGAEGEAFF
V: TRBV5-1; size: .; J: TRBJ2-3; D: .; DNA: TGCGCCAGCAGCCGGACTGGAACCACAGATACGCAGTATTTT; CDR3: CASSRTGTTDTQYF
V: TRBV5-5; size: .; J: TRBJ1-4; D: TRBD1; DNA: TGTGCCAGCAGCTTCATGACAGGGGATAATGAAAAACTGTTTTTT; CDR3: CASSFMTGDNEKLFF
V: TRBV29-1; size: .; J: TRBJ2-1; D: .; DNA: TGCAGCGTTAAAGAGGTGAATGAGCAGTTCTTC; CDR3: CSVKEVNEQFF
V: TRBV7-9; size: .; J: TRBJ1-1; D: .; DNA: TGTGCCAGCAGCCCCCTCGCGATGGGGACTGAAGCTTTCTTT; CDR3: CASSPLAMGTEAFF
V: TRBV11-2; size: .; J: TRBJ2-3; D: .; DNA: TGTGCCAGCAGCTTATGGGGAAATACGCAGTATTTT; CDR3: CASSLWGNTQYF
V: TRBV7-8; size: .; J: TRBJ2-1; D: .; DNA: TGTGCCAGCAGCTTAGGTTGGCAGGGGTCCTACAATGAGCAGTTCTTC; CDR3: CASSLGWQGSYNEQFF
V: TRBV4-1; size: .; J: TRBJ1-4; D: TRBD1; DNA: TGCGCCAGCAGCCAAGAACAGGGGATGGCTAATGAAAAACTGTTTTTT; CDR3: CASSQEQGMANEKLFF
V: TRBV6-4; size: .; J: TRBJ1-3; D: .; DNA: TGTGCCAGCAGCCCCGGGGGGGCGGACACCATATATTTT; CDR3: CASSPGGADTIYF
V: TRBV29-1; size: .; J: TRBJ1-1; D: .; DNA: TGCAGCGTTGACGTAGACACTGAAGCTTTCTTT; CDR3: CSVDVDTEAFF
V: TRBV6-5; size: .; J: TRBJ1-2; D: TRBD1; DNA: TGTGCCAGCAGATATGGACAGGGAGGCTATGGCTACACCTTC; CDR3: CASRYGQGGYGYTF
V: TRBV7-7; size: .; J: TRBJ2-5; D: TRBD1; DNA: TGTGCTAGCAGCTCCGGGACAGGGTTAGAGACCCAGTACTTC; CDR3: CASSSGTGLETQYF
V: TRBV19; size: .; J: TRBJ2-1; D: TRBD2; DNA: TGTGCCAGTAGTATATCCAGCGGGGGGGCCGGTGAGCAGTTCTTC; CDR3: CASSISSGGAGEQFF
V: TRBV23-1; size: .; J: TRBJ1-1; D: .; DNA: TGCGCCAGCAGTCAATCGATTGCCTGGGGGCCTAAGGTCGCGAACACTGAAGCTTTCTTT; CDR3: CASSQSIAWGPKVANTEAFF
V: TRBV27; size: few; J: TRBJ2-7; D: .; DNA: TGTGCCAGCAGTATCTCAACAGGAAACTACGAGCAGTACTTC; CDR3: CASSISTGNYEQYF
V: TRBV5-1; size: .; J: TRBJ1-3; D: TRBD1; DNA: TGCGCCAGCAGCACCGGACAGGCCTCTGGAAACACCATATATTTT; CDR3: CASSTGQASGNTIYF
V: TRBV28; size: few; J: TRBJ1-5; D: TRBD1; DNA: TGTGCCAGCAGTTCCCGGACAGGGGGCAATCAGCCCCAGCATTTT; CDR3: CASSSRTGGNQPQHF
V: TRBV6-1; size: .; J: TRBJ2-5; D: .; DNA: TGTGCCAGCAGTGAAGGTCAGGAAGGGGCACAAGAGACCCAGTACTTC; CDR3: CASSEGQEGAQETQYF
V: TRBV5-1; size: .; J: TRBJ2-1; D: .; DNA: TGCGCCAACAGCTCTGTCCCACTAGCCACCTACAATGAGCAGTTCTTC; CDR3: CANSSVPLATYNEQFF
V: TRBV19; size: .; J: TRBJ2-7; D: TRBD1; DNA: TGTGCCAGCAAACCCGAGCCGGGACAGGGGTACGAGCAGTACTTC; CDR3: CASKPEPGQGYEQYF
V: TRBV5-1; size: medium-sized; J: TRBJ1-4; D: TRBD1; DNA: TGCGCCAGCAGCGGGGACAGCACTAATGAAAAACTGTTTTTT; CDR3: CASSGDSTNEKLFF
V: TRBV2; size: .; J: TRBJ2-1; D: .; DNA: TGTGCCAGCAGTGAATCATCCTACAATGAGCAGTTCTTC; CDR3: CASSESSYNEQFF
V: TRBV18; size: once; J: TRBJ2-1; D: TRBD1; DNA: TGTGCCAGCTCGACAGGGACCCTCAATGAGCAGTTCTTC; CDR3: CASSTGTLNEQFF